The TCR beta chain under discussion was sequenced for a study of beta chain features in type 1 diabetes. As concerns this clone: Antigen unknown.

Overall study results and limits: Junctions at VDJ sites from type 1 diabetes patients had fewer insertions and more deletions.

Reverse transcription of all isolated RNA meant that expressed TCRB transcripts were sequenced. The method was immunoSEQ multiplex PCR; TCRdb's version includes in-frame clones alone and lacks a portion of them. Of hundreds of thousands of clones in the sample, roughly 15% were seen once. Trimming shortened V by 5 bases and J by 5 bases, and 12 bases separated the two germline ends. Germline CDR1 is SGHTA and CDR2 is FQGNSA. This CDR3 has 13 residues. What was sequenced was naive CD4+ T cells from blood. This TCR was recovered from a man in his late teens or twenties in good health. The rearrangement links TRBV7-2 to TRBJ2-5, with D perhaps given as TRBD1 or TRBD2 (6 bases each). Here the CDR3 DNA reads TGTGCCAGCAGCCGCGGGACAAGCGAGACCCAGTACTTC. It yields the protein CASSRGTSETQYF.